This TCR beta chain stems from a study of shared clonotypes between healthy human individuals. Study observations and caveats: Tissue TCR repertoires likely differ from these blood-only repertoires.

Using immunoSEQ multiplex PCR, the repertoire was profiled, and TCRdb retains in-frame clones only, with some absent. The sample includes about 490,000 clones, over 70% seen only once; the top ten take roughly 13%. A note on this clone: As yet, its antigen is unknown.

The sequence derives from a woman in her thirties or forties in good health. Some clones in this sample may be carry-over from other donors' samples. The sample taken for sequencing was PBMCs.

CDR3 sequence: CASSLAFGGGDTGELFF. The CDR3 nucleotides are TGTGCCAGCAGCTTAGCTTTCGGCGGGGGGGACACCGGGGAGCTGTTTTTT. The rearrangement links TRBV7-8 to TRBJ2-2; 9 nucleotides agree with TRBD2. The CDR3 runs 17 residues. The germline V gene has CDR1 SGHVS and CDR2 FQNEAQ. V dropped 0 bases and J dropped 3; count of bases not matched to a gene: 5.